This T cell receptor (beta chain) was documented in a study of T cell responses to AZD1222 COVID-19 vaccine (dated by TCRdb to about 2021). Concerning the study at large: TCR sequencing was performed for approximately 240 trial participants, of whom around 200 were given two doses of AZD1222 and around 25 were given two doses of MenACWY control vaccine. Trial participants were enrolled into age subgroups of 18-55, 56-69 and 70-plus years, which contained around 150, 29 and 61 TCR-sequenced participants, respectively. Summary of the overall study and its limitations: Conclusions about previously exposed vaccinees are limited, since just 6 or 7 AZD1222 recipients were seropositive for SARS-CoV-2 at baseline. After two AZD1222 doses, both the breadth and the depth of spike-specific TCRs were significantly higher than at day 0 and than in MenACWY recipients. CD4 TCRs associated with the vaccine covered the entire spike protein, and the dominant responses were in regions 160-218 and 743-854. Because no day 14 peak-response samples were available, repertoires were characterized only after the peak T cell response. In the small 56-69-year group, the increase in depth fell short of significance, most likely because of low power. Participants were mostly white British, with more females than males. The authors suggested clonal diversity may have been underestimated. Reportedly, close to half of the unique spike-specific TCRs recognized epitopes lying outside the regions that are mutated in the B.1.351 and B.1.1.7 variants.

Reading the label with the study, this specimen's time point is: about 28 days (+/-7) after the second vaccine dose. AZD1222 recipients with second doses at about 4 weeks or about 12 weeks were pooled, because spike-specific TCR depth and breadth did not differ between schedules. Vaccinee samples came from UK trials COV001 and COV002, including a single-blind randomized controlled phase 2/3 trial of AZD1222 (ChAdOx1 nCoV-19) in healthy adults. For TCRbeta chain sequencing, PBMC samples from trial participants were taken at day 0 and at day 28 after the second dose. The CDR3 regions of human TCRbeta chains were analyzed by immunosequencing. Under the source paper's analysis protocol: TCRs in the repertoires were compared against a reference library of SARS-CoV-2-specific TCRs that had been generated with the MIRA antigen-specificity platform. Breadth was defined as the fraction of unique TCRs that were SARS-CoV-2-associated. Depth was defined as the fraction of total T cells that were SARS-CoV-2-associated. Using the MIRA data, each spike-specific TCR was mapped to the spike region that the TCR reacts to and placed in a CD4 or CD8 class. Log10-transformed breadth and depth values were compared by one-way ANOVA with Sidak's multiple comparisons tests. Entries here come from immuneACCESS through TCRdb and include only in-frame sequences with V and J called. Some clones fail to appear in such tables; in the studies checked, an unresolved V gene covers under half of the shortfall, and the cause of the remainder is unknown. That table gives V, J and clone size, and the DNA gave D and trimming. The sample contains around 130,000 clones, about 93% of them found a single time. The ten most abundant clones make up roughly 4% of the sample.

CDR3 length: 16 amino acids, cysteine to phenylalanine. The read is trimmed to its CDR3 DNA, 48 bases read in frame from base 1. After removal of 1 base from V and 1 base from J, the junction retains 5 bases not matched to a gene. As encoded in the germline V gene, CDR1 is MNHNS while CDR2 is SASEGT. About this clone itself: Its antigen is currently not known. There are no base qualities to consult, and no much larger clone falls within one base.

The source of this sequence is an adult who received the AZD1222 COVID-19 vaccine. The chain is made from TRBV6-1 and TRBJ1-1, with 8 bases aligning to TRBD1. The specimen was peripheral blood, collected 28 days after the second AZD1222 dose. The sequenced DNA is TGTGCCAGCAGTGAAGTTGCCGGGACAGGGAACACTGAAGCTTTCTTT. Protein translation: CASSEVAGTGNTEAFF.